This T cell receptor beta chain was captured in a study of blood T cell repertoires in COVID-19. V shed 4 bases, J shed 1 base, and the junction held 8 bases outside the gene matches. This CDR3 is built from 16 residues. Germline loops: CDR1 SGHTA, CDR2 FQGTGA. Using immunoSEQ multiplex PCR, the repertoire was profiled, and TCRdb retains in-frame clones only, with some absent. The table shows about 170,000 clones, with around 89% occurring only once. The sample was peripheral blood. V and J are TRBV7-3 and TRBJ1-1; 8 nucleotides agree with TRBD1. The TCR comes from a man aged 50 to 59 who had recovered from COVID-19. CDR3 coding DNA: TGTGCCAGCAGCTCTTACAGGGGGTTAAAGAACACTGAAGCTTTCTTT. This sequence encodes CASSSYRGLKNTEAFF.